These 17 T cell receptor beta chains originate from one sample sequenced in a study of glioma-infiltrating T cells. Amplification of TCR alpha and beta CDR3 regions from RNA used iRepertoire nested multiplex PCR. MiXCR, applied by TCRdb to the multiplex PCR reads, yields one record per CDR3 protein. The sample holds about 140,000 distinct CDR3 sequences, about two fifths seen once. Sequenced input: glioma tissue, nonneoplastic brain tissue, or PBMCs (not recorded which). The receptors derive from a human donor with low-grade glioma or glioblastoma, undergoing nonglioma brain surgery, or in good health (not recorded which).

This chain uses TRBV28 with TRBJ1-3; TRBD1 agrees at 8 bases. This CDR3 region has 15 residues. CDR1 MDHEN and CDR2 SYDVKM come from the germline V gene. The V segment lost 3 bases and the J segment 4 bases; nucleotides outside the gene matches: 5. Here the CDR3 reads CASSFTRGRGNTIYF. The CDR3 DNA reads TGTGCCAGCAGTTTTACCAGGGGGCGAGGAAACACCATATATTTT.

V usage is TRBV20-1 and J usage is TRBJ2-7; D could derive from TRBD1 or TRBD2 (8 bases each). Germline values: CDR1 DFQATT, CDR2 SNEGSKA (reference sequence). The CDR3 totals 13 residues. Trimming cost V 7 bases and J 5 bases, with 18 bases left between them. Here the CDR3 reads CSGSGTGQDEQYF. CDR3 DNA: TGCAGTGGTAGCGGGACAGGCCAGGACGAGCAGTACTTC.

CDR3 sequence (DNA): TGCAGTGCGGAACGAAATGAGCAGTTCTTC. Translating gives CSAERNEQFF. The V and J genes are TRBV20-1 and TRBJ2-1; D unresolved. The CDR3 is 10 amino acids. From germline, CDR1 is DFQATT and CDR2 SNEGSKA (reference sequence). The germline V and J ends were trimmed by 6 bases and 7 bases, with 7 bases remaining between them.

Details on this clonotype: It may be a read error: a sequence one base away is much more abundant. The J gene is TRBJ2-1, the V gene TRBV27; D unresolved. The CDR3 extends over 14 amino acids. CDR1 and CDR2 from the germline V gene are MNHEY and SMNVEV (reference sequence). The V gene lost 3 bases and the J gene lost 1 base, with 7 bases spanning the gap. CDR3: CASSLGKSYNEQFF. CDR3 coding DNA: TGTGCCAGCAGTTTGGGAAAATCCTACAATGAGCAGTTCTTC.

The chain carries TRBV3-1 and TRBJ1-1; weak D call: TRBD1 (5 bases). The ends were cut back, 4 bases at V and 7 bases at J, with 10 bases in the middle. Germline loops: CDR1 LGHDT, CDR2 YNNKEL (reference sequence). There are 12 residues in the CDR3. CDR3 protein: CASSRGQFEAFF. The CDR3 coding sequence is TGTGCCAGCAGCCGCGGACAATTTGAAGCTTTCTTT.

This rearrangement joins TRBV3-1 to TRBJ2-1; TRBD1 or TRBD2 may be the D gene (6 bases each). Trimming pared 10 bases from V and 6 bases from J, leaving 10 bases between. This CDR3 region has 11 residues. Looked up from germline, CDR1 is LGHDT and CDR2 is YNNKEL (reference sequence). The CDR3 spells CATRGANEQFF. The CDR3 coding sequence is TGTGCCACAAGGGGGGCCAATGAGCAGTTCTTC.

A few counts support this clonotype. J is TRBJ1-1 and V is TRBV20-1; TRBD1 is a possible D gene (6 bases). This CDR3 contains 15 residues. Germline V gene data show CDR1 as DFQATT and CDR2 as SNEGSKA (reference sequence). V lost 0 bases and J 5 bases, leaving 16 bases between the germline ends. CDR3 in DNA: TGCAGTGCTAGAGAAACAGGGTTGAGTGGAACTGAAGCTTTCTTT. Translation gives CSARETGLSGTEAFF.

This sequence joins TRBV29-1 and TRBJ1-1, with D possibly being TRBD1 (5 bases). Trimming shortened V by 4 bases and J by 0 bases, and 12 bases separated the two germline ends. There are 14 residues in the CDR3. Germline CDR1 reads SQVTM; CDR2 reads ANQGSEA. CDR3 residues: CSVGGGAMNTEAFF. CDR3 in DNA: TGCAGCGTTGGCGGGGGTGCCATGAACACTGAAGCTTTCTTT.

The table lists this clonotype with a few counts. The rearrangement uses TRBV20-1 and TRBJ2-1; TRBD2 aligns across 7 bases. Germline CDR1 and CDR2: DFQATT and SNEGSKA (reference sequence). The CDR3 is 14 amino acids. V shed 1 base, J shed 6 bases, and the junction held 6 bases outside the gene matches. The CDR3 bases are TGCAGTGCTAGAGTGGCTAGCGGACGCAATGAGCAGTTCTTC. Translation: CSARVASGRNEQFF.

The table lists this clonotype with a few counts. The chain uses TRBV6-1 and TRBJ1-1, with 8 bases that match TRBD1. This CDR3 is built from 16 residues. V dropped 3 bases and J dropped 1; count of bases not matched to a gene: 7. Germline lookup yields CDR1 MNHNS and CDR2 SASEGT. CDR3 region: CASSDFPGGKNTEAFF. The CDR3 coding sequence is TGTGCCAGCAGTGATTTCCCAGGGGGCAAGAACACTGAAGCTTTCTTT.

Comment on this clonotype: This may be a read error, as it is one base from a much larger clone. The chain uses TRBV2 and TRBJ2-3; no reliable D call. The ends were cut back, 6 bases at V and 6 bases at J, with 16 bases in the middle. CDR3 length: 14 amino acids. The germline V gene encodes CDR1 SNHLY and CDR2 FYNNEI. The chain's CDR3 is CASRPAQTADTQYF. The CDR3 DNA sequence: TGTGCCAGCAGACCAGCTCAGACGGCGGATACGCAGTATTTT. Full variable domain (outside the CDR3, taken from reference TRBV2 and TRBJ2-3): EPEVTQTPSHQVTQMGQEVILRCVPISNHLYFYWYRQILGQKVEFLVSFYNNEISEKSEIFDDQFSVERPDGSNFTLKIRSTKLEDSAMYFCASRPAQTADTQYFGPGTRLTVL.

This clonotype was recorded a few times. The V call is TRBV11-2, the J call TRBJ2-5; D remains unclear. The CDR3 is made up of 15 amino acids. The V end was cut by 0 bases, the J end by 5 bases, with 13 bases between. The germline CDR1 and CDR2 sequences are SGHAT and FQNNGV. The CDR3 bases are TGTGCCAGCAGCTTAGATAAGAGTTTCACGGAGACCCAGTACTTC. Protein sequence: CASSLDKSFTETQYF.

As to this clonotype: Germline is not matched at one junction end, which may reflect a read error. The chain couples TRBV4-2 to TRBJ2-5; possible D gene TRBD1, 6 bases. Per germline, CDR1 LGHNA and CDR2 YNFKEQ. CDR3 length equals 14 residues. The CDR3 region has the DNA TGTGCCAGCAGCCACGCCTCGACGCCGGGACATCAGGACTTC. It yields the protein CASSHASTPGHQDF.

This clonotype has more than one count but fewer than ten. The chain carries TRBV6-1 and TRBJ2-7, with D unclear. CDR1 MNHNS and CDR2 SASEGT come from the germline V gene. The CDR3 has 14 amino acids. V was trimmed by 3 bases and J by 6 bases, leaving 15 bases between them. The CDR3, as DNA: TGTGCCAGCAGTGAGTCCAGGCCTCTGTTCGAGCAGTACTTC. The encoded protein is CASSESRPLFEQYF.

CDR3 coding DNA: TGTGCCAGCAGCGTTCAGGGGGCGGGGGCTGAAGCTTTCTTT. Encoded protein: CASSVQGAGAEAFF. The chain joins TRBV9 to TRBJ1-1; 8 bases are shared with TRBD1. This CDR3 is built from 14 residues. CDR1 is SGDLS and CDR2 is YYNGEE in the germline V gene. The junction had 6 bases not matched to a gene; V was cut back by 2 bases and J by 6 bases.

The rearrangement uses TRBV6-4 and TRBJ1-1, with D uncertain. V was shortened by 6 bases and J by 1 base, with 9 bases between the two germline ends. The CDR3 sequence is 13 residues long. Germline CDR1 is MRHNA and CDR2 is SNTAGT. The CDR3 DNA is TGTGCCAGCAGGCTAACAGAGAACACTGAAGCTTTCTTT. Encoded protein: CASRLTENTEAFF.

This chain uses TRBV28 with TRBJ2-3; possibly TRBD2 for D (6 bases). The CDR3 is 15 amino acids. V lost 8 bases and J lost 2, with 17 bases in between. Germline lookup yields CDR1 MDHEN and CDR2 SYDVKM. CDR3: CASYPSAGPTDTQYF. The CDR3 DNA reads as TGTGCCAGCTACCCTAGCGCGGGTCCCACAGATACGCAGTATTTT.